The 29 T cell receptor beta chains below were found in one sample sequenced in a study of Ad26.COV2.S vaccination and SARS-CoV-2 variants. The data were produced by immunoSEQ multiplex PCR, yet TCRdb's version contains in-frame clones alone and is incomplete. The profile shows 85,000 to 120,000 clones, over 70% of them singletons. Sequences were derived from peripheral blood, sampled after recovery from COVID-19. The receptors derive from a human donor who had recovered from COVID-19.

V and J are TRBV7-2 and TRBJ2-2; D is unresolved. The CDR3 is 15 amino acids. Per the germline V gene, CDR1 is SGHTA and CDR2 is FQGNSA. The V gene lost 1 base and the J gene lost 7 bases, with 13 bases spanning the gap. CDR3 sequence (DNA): TGTGCCAGCAGCTTAGTTTTGAGCGAGGTCGGGGAGCTGTTTTTT. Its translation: CASSLVLSEVGELFF.

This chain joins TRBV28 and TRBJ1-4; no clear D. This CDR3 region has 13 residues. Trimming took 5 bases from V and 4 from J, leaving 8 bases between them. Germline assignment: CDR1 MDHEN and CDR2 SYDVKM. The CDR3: CASSLPNNEKLFF. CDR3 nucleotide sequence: TGTGCCAGCAGTCTTCCAAATAATGAAAAACTGTTTTTT. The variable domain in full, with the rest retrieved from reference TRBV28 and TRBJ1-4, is DVKVTQSSRYLVKRTGEKVFLECVQDMDHENMFWYRQDPGLGLRLIYFSYDVKMKEKGDIPEGYSVSREKKERFSLILESASTNQTSMYLCASSLPNNEKLFFGSGTQLSVL.

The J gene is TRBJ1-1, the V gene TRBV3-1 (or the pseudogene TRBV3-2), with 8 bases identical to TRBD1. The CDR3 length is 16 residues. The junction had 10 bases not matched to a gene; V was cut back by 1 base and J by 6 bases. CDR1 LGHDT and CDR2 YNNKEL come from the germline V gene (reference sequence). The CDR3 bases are TGTGCCAGCAGCCAAGCTGGACAGGGACGAGGGGCTGAAGCTTTCTTT. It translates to CASSQAGQGRGAEAFF.

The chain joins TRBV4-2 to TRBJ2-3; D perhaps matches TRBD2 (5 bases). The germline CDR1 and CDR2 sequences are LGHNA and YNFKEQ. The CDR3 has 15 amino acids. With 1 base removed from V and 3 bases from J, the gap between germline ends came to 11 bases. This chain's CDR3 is CASSQGPRGTDTQYF. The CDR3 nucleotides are TGTGCCAGCAGCCAAGGGCCTCGGGGAACAGATACGCAGTATTTT.

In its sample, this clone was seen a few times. The CDR3 region is CASTQQGGSGNTIYF. CDR3 DNA: TGTGCCAGCACCCAACAAGGGGGTTCTGGAAACACCATATATTTT. The rearrangement links TRBV7-2 to TRBJ1-3; TRBD1 is a possible D gene (6 bases). This CDR3 has 15 residues. Germline V gene lookup returns CDR1 SGHTA and CDR2 FQGNSA. Trimming left V 7 bases short and J 1 base short, with 14 bases between.

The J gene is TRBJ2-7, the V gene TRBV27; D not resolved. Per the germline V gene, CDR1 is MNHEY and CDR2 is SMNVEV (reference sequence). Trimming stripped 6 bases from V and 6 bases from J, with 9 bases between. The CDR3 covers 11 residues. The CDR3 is CASRTTSEQYF. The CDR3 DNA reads TGTGCCAGCAGGACCACCAGCGAGCAGTACTTC.

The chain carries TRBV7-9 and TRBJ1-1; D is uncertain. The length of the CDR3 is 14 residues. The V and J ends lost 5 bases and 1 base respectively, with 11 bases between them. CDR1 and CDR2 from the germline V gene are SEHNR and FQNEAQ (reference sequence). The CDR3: CASSRTGPNTEAFF. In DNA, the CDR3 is TGTGCCAGCAGCCGTACTGGGCCGAACACTGAAGCTTTCTTT.

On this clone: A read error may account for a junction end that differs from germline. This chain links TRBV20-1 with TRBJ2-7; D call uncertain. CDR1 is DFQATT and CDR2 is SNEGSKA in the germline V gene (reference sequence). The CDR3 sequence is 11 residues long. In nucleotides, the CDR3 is TGCAGTGCTAGAGGCGCCTACGAGCAGTGCTTC. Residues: CSARGAYEQCF.

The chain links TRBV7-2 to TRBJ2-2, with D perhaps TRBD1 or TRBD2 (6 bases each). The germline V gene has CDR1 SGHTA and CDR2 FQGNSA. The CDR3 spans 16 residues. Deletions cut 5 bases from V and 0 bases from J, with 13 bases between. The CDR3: CASSPQGTANTGELFF. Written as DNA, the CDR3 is TGTGCCAGCAGCCCCCAGGGGACTGCGAACACCGGGGAGCTGTTTTTT.

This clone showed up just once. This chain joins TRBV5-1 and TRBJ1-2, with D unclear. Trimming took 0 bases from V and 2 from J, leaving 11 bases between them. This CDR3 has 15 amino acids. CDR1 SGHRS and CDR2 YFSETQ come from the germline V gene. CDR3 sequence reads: CASSLESGPNYGYTF. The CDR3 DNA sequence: TGCGCCAGCAGCTTGGAATCCGGGCCCAACTATGGCTACACCTTC.

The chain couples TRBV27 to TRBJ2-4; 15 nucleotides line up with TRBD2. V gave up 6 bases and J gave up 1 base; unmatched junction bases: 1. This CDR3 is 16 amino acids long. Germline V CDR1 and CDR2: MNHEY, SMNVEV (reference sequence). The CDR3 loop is CASSGTSGGAKNIQYF. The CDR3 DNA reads TGTGCCAGCAGCGGGACTAGCGGGGGGGCCAAAAACATTCAGTACTTC.

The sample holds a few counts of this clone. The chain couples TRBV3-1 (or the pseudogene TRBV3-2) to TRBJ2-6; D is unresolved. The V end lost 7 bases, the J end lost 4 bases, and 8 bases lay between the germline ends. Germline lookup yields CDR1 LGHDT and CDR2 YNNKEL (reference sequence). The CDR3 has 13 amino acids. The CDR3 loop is CASTFQGANVLTF. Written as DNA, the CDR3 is TGTGCCAGCACCTTCCAGGGGGCCAACGTCCTGACTTTC.

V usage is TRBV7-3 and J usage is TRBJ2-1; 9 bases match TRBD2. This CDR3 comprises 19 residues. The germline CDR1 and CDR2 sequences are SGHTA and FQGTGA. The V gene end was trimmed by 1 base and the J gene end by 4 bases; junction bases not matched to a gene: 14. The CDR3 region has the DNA TGTGCCAGCAGCTTAATGCGGGGGGGCATCCGCGACACTTACAATGAGCAGTTCTTC. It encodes CASSLMRGGIRDTYNEQFF.

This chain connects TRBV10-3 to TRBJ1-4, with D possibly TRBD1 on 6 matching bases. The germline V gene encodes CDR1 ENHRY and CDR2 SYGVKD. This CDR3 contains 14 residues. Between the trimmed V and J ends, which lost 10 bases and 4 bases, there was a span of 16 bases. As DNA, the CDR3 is TGTGCCACCCGGGGGGGGGCAGATAATGAAAAACTGTTTTTT. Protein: CATRGGADNEKLFF.

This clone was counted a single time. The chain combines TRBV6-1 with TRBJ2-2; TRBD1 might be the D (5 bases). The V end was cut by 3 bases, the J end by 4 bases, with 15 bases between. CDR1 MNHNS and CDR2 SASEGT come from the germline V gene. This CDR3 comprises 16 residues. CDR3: CASSERQGPSTGELFF. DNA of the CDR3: TGTGCCAGCAGTGAGCGGCAGGGCCCGAGCACCGGGGAGCTGTTTTTT.

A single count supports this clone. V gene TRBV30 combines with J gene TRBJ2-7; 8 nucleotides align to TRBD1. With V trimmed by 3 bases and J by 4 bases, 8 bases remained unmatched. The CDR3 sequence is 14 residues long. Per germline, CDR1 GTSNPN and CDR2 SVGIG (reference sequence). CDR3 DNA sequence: TGTGCCTGGAGGAACAGGGGGGATAGGTACGAGCAGTACTTC. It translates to CAWRNRGDRYEQYF. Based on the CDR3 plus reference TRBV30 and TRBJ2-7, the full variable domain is SQTIHQWPATLVQPVGSPLSLECTVEGTSNPNLYWYRQAAGRGLQLLFYSVGIGQISSEVPQNLSASRPQDRQFILSSKKLLLSDSGFYLCAWRNRGDRYEQYFGPGTRLTVT.

DNA for the CDR3: TGTGCCAGCAGTACCCCAACGGGACAGGGGATGAACACTGAAGCTTTCTTT. Its translation is CASSTPTGQGMNTEAFF. V and J are TRBV28 and TRBJ1-1; 10 bases fit TRBD1. Germline trimming cut 5 bases from V and 0 bases from J; bases unmatched to any gene: 9. Germline assignment: CDR1 MDHEN and CDR2 SYDVKM. The length of the CDR3 is 17 residues. The entire variable domain, with the rest obtained from reference TRBV28 and TRBJ1-1, is as follows: DVKVTQSSRYLVKRTGEKVFLECVQDMDHENMFWYRQDPGLGLRLIYFSYDVKMKEKGDIPEGYSVSREKKERFSLILESASTNQTSMYLCASSTPTGQGMNTEAFFGQGTRLTVV.

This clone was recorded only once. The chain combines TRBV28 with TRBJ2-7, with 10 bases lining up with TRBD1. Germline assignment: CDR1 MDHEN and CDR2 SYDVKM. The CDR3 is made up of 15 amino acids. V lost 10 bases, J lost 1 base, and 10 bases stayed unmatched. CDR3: CATQLPGQGSYEQYF. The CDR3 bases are TGTGCCACTCAACTCCCGGGACAGGGGTCCTACGAGCAGTACTTC.

The CDR3 DNA is TGTGCCTGGAGAGCGGGTCTGAGCTCCTACGAGCAGTACTTC. Protein product: CAWRAGLSSYEQYF. This chain joins TRBV30 and TRBJ2-7; the D gene is possibly TRBD2 (6 bases). Germline CDR1 GTSNPN, CDR2 SVGIG (reference sequence). Trimming pared 3 bases from V and 0 bases from J, leaving 12 bases between. This CDR3 has 14 residues.

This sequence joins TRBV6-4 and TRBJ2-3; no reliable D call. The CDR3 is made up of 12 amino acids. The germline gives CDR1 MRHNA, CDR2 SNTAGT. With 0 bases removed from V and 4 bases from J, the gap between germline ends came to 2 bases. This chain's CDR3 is CASSDSSDTQYF. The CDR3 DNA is TGTGCCAGCAGTGACTCTTCAGATACGCAGTATTTT.

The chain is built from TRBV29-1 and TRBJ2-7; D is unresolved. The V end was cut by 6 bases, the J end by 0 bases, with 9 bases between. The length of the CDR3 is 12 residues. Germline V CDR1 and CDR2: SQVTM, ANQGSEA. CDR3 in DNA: TGCAGCGTATCTGTGAGCTCCTACGAGCAGTACTTC. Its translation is CSVSVSSYEQYF.

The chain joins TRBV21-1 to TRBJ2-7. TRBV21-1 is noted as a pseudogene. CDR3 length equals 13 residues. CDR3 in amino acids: CASSKAGFYEQYF. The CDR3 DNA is TGTGCCAGCAGCAAAGCTGGGTTCTACGAGCAGTACTTC.

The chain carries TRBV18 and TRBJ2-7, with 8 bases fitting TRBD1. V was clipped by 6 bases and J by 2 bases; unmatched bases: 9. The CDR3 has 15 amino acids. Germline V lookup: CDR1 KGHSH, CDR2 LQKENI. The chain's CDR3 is CASSSQDRATYEQYF. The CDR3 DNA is TGTGCCAGCTCCTCTCAGGACAGGGCAACCTACGAGCAGTACTTC.

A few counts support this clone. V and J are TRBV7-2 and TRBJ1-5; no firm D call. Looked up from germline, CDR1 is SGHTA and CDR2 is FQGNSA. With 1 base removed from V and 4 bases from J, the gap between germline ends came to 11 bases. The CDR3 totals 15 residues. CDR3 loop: CASSLVGSLNQPQHF. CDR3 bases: TGTGCCAGCAGCTTAGTGGGCAGCTTGAATCAGCCCCAGCATTTT.

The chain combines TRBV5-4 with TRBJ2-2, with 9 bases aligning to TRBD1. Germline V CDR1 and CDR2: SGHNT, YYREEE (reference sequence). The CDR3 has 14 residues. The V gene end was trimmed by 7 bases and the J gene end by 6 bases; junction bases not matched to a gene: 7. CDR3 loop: CASRDREWSGELFF. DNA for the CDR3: TGTGCCAGCCGGGACAGGGAATGGTCCGGGGAGCTGTTTTTT.

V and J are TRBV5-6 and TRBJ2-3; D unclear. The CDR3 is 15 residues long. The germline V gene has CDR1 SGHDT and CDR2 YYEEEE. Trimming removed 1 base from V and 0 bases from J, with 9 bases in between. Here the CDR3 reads CASSLIVPSTDTQYF. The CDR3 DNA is TGTGCCAGCAGCTTGATCGTCCCTAGCACAGATACGCAGTATTTT.

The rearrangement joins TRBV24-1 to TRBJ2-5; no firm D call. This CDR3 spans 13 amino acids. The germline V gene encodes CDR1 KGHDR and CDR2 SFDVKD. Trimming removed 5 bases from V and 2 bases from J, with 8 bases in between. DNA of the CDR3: TGTGCCACCAGTGGTTGGCAGCAAGAGACCCAGTACTTC. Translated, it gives CATSGWQQETQYF.

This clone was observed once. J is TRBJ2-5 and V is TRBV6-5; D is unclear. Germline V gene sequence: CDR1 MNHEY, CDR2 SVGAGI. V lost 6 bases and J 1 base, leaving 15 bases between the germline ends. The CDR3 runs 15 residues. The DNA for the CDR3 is TGTGCCAGCAGGACCGCGACCGCCGCCCAAGAGACCCAGTACTTC. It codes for CASRTATAAQETQYF.

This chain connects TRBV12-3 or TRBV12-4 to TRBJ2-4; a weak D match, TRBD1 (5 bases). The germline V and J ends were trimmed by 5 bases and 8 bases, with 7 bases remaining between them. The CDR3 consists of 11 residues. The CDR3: CASSPGYIQYF. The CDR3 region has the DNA TGTGCCAGCAGTCCAGGGTACATTCAGTACTTC.